The 26 T cell receptor beta chains reported below all come from one sample, sequenced in a study of T-cell reconstitution after alpha-beta-depleted transplantation in children. During its preparation, the TCRbeta library received unique molecular identifiers. MiXCR, run by TCRdb on the PCR reads, gives a single entry per CDR3 protein. The sample holds 530,000 or so distinct CDR3 sequences, approximately 30% seen once. Sequencing was performed on PBMCs, taken before TCRalphabeta/CD19-depleted stem cell transplant. These receptors were collected from a boy in the first two years of life with Wiskott-Aldrich syndrome, due to receive a stem cell transplant.

This chain uses TRBV4-2 with TRBJ2-5; 10 nucleotides match TRBD2. The CDR3 loop spans 18 amino acids. Germline assignment: CDR1 LGHNA and CDR2 YNFKEQ. V shed 0 bases and J 1 base; nucleotides not matched to a gene: 8. CDR3 loop: CASSQEVHTSGTQETQYF. The CDR3 DNA follows: TGTGCCAGCAGCCAAGAGGTGCATACTAGCGGGACCCAAGAGACCCAGTACTTC.

CDR3 DNA sequence: TGTGCCAGCAGCTTAGAATGGCAGGATTCTGGAAACACCATATATTTT. Amino acids: CASSLEWQDSGNTIYF. The chain is built from TRBV11-2 and TRBJ1-3; no reliable D call. Trimming removed 0 bases from V and 1 base from J, with 10 bases in between. This CDR3 region has 16 residues. Looked up from germline, CDR1 is SGHAT and CDR2 is FQNNGV.

The chain joins TRBV5-1 to TRBJ2-5; D is undetermined. V lost 1 base and J 5 bases, leaving 12 bases between the germline ends. The CDR3 runs to 14 residues. CDR1 is SGHRS and CDR2 is YFSETQ in the germline V gene. The CDR3 region is CASSLLSPWETQYF. The CDR3 region has the DNA TGCGCCAGCAGCTTGCTTAGCCCGTGGGAGACCCAGTACTTC.

Only a few counts were recorded for this clonotype. V usage is TRBV20-1 and J usage is TRBJ1-1; unclear D gene. The V gene's germline CDR1 is DFQATT and CDR2 SNEGSKA (reference sequence). The CDR3 runs to 16 residues. Trimming shortened V by 2 bases and J by 0 bases, and 16 bases separated the two germline ends. CDR3 sequence (DNA): TGCAGTGCTAGAAAACGGGTTTTGATCATGAACACTGAAGCTTTCTTT. Translation: CSARKRVLIMNTEAFF.

This chain uses TRBV5-5 with TRBJ1-4; D is ambiguous. Trimming removed 5 bases at V and 7 bases at J, with 9 bases between. This CDR3 contains 12 residues. Germline V gene sequence: CDR1 SGHKS, CDR2 YYEKEE (reference sequence). The CDR3 loop reads CASRATSEKLFF. DNA of the CDR3: TGTGCCAGCAGGGCGACAAGTGAAAAACTGTTTTTT. The whole variable domain, remainder taken from reference TRBV5-5 and TRBJ1-4, is DAGVTQSPTHLIKTRGQQVTLRCSPISGHKSVSWYQQVLGQGPQFIFQYYEKEERGRGNFPDRFSARQFPNYSSELNVNALLLGDSALYLCASRATSEKLFFGSGTQLSVL.

This clonotype showed up just a few times. The chain carries TRBV5-1 and TRBJ2-7, with 7 bases matching TRBD1. This CDR3 region has 14 residues. Looked up from germline, CDR1 is SGHRS and CDR2 is YFSETQ. The V segment lost 0 bases and the J segment 3 bases; nucleotides outside the gene matches: 3. This CDR3 is CASSLGDSYYEQYF. The CDR3 DNA is TGCGCCAGCAGCTTGGGGGACAGCTACTACGAGCAGTACTTC.

The chain joins TRBV19 to TRBJ2-4; 9 nucleotides line up with TRBD1. J lost 8 bases, V lost 1 base, and 12 bases had no gene match. The V gene's germline CDR1 is LNHDA and CDR2 SQIVND (reference sequence). The CDR3 covers 17 residues. CDR3 sequence (DNA): TGTGCCAGTAGTATAGGCCCCGGGACAGGGATAAAGGACATTCAGTACTTC. It yields the protein CASSIGPGTGIKDIQYF.

The rearrangement links TRBV2 to TRBJ2-7; D call uncertain. V was cut by 7 bases and J by 5 bases, with 9 bases left in between. Looked up from germline, CDR1 is SNHLY and CDR2 is FYNNEI. The CDR3 totals 11 residues. This CDR3 is CASNLSHEQYF. CDR3 DNA sequence: TGTGCCAGCAATTTGAGCCACGAGCAGTACTTC.

The rearrangement joins TRBV7-9 to TRBJ1-3; D perhaps matches TRBD1 (5 bases). Germline lookup yields CDR1 SEHNR and CDR2 FQNEAQ (reference sequence). V lost 5 bases and J 0 bases, leaving 14 bases between the germline ends. This CDR3 is built from 16 residues. CDR3: CASSGDRILSGNTIYF. The CDR3 DNA follows: TGTGCCAGCAGCGGGGACCGAATCCTCTCTGGAAACACCATATATTTT.

This clonotype has just one count. The V call is TRBV29-1, the J call TRBJ1-6, with D tentatively TRBD1 (6 bases). The CDR3 is 15 residues long. CDR1 and CDR2 (germline): SQVTM, ANQGSEA. For the CDR3, the DNA is TGCACCGCACCCCGGGACACGGAACCACTTTGCCCCCTCCACTTT. Translation: CTAPRDTEPLCPLHF.

This clonotype was picked up many times. This rearrangement joins TRBV12-3 or TRBV12-4 to TRBJ1-5; no firm D call. The CDR3 totals 13 residues. V gave up 3 bases and J gave up 4 bases, with 7 bases separating them. CDR3 coding DNA: TGTGCCAGCAGTTTCTCGAGTAATCAGCCCCAGCATTTT. Amino acid sequence: CASSFSSNQPQHF.

The chain has TRBV7-9 and TRBJ2-5, with TRBD2 as a possible D gene (5 bases). Trimming took 6 bases from V and 5 from J, leaving 19 bases between them. CDR3 length equals 15 residues. Germline assignment: CDR1 SEHNR and CDR2 FQNEAQ (reference sequence). The CDR3 DNA reads as TGTGCCAGCAGTCCGACAACTAGAGGGAAGGAGACCCAGTACTTC. Translated: CASSPTTRGKETQYF.

This clonotype was observed a handful of times. V and J are TRBV7-3 and TRBJ2-1; 9 positions agree with TRBD1. This CDR3 spans 15 amino acids. The germline gives CDR1 SGHTA, CDR2 FQGTGA. With V trimmed by 2 bases and J by 8 bases, 7 bases remained unmatched. The CDR3 coding sequence is TGTGCCAGCAGCTTACTGGGACAGGGTTCTGATGAGCAGTTCTTC. Its protein product is CASSLLGQGSDEQFF.

The chain couples TRBV3-1 to TRBJ2-5; D remains unclear. V gave up 0 bases and J gave up 3 bases, with 8 bases separating them. There are 14 residues in the CDR3. Looked up from germline, CDR1 is LGHDT and CDR2 is YNNKEL (reference sequence). CDR3 sequence: CASSQELQEETQYF. In DNA form, the CDR3 reads TGTGCCAGCAGCCAAGAGCTCCAGGAAGAGACCCAGTACTTC.

This clonotype has a handful of counts. For the CDR3, the DNA is TGCGCCAGCAGCTTGGTGGCAACTAGGGTCCCCGTCTCTGAGCAGTACTTC. This codes for CASSLVATRVPVSEQYF. This chain links TRBV5-1 with TRBJ2-7, with a possible D match to TRBD2 (5 bases). The CDR3 has 17 residues. Germline CDR1 SGHRS, CDR2 YFSETQ. V lost 0 bases and J lost 7, with 23 bases in between.

This clonotype was found a few times. The chain carries TRBV20-1 and TRBJ2-1; 8 nucleotides agree with TRBD2. V lost 5 bases, J lost 5 bases, and 11 bases stayed unmatched. The germline V gene has CDR1 DFQATT and CDR2 SNEGSKA (reference sequence). The CDR3 runs 15 residues. The CDR3 reads CSAAPGGGLDNEQFF. The CDR3 bases are TGCAGTGCTGCCCCCGGGGGGGGGCTGGACAATGAGCAGTTCTTC.

The V and J genes are TRBV4-2 and TRBJ1-5; D is ambiguous. The germline gives CDR1 LGHNA, CDR2 YNFKEQ. The V and J ends lost 0 bases and 15 bases respectively, with 18 bases between them. The CDR3 has 14 residues. CDR3 amino acids: CASSQDPGVPLRHF. CDR3 nucleotide sequence: TGTGCCAGCAGCCAAGATCCGGGCGTGCCATTACGGCATTTT.

The V gene is TRBV7-3, the J gene TRBJ2-3; D tentatively fits TRBD1 or TRBD2 (5 bases each). Germline V lookup: CDR1 SGHTA, CDR2 FQGTGA. This CDR3 is built from 16 residues. Between the trimmed V and J ends, which lost 5 bases and 0 bases, there was a span of 15 bases. The CDR3 spells CASSQGPRRSTDTQYF. The CDR3, as DNA: TGTGCCAGCAGCCAGGGACCGCGGCGGAGCACAGATACGCAGTATTTT.

This clonotype was observed a few times. The chain employs TRBV7-6 and TRBJ2-4, with TRBD1 as a possible D gene (6 bases). This CDR3 is 16 amino acids long. Trimming removed 1 base at V and 1 base at J, with 11 bases between. Germline CDR1 and CDR2: SGHVS and FNYEAQ. The CDR3 nucleotides read TGTGCCAGCAGCTTAGGGGCAGGGGAGGCCAAAAACATTCAGTACTTC. Translating it yields CASSLGAGEAKNIQYF.

V gene TRBV5-5 combines with J gene TRBJ2-7; D not resolved. Trimming took off 1 base at V and 3 bases at J, with 8 bases between the two ends. CDR1 SGHKS and CDR2 YYEKEE come from the germline V gene (reference sequence). CDR3 size: 13 residues. The CDR3 DNA is TGTGCCAGCAGCTTGCTCGACCACTACGAGCAGTACTTC. Translated, it gives CASSLLDHYEQYF.

This clonotype occurred a few times. The genes are TRBV5-8 and TRBJ1-5; TRBD1 matches 7 bases. Germline V gene data show CDR1 as SGHTS and CDR2 as YDEGEE. V dropped 4 bases and J dropped 0; count of bases not matched to a gene: 4. The CDR3 covers 15 residues. In DNA form, the CDR3 reads TGTGCCAGCAGCGTACAGGGGTATAGCAATCAGCCCCAGCATTTT. It is translated as CASSVQGYSNQPQHF. The full variable domain, with the rest looked up from reference TRBV5-8 and TRBJ1-5, is EAGVTQSPTHLIKTRGQQATLRCSPISGHTSVYWYQQALGLGLQFLLWYDEGEERNRGNFPPRFSGRQFPNYSSELNVNALELEDSALYLCASSVQGYSNQPQHFGDGTRLSIL.

The chain has TRBV7-8 and TRBJ1-1; weak D call: TRBD1 (6 bases). This CDR3 has 13 residues. Germline values: CDR1 SGHVS, CDR2 FQNEAQ. Trimming removed 5 bases from V and 11 bases from J, with 18 bases in between. CDR3 region: CASSVVGASKAFF. The DNA of the CDR3 is TGTGCCAGCAGCGTAGTGGGGGCGAGTAAGGCTTTCTTT.

This clonotype showed up just a few times. The chain links TRBV5-1 to TRBJ2-1, with 9 nucleotides matching TRBD2. The CDR3 length is 15 residues. CDR1 and CDR2 (germline): SGHRS, YFSETQ. Trimming took 1 base from V and 8 from J; bases not matched to a gene: 7. DNA for the CDR3: TGCGCCAGCAGCTTGTTGGCGGGAGGGCCTTATGAGCAGTTCTTC. This sequence encodes CASSLLAGGPYEQFF.

The chain combines TRBV2 with TRBJ2-7, with D perhaps TRBD2 (6 bases). Trimming removed 8 bases at V and 6 bases at J, with 11 bases between. Germline CDR1 is SNHLY and CDR2 is FYNNEI. This CDR3 has 11 residues. The CDR3 here is CASGEVVEQYF. The CDR3 DNA reads TGTGCCAGCGGGGAGGTGGTCGAGCAGTACTTC.

J is TRBJ2-2 and V is TRBV20-1, with a tentative D call TRBD1 (7 bases). Trimming took off 3 bases at V and 0 bases at J, with 11 bases between the two ends. The V gene's germline CDR1 is DFQATT and CDR2 SNEGSKA (reference sequence). This CDR3 spans 15 amino acids. The CDR3 protein is CSASGGTANTGELFF. CDR3 sequence (DNA): TGCAGTGCTAGTGGCGGGACAGCGAACACCGGGGAGCTGTTTTTT.

The chain recombines TRBV7-6 with TRBJ2-5, with TRBD2 matching 16 bases. CDR1 and CDR2 from the germline V gene are SGHVS and FNYEAQ. V trimming: 5 bases; J trimming: 7 bases; junction bases outside the gene matches: 4. The CDR3 runs 15 residues. CDR3 sequence (DNA): TGTGCCAGCAGCCCAGGGACTAGCGGGAGGGGGACCCAGTACTTC. This translates into CASSPGTSGRGTQYF.